Below, 30 T cell receptor beta chains from the same sample are listed, as sequenced in a study of T cell responses to AZD1222 COVID-19 vaccine. Profiled with immunoSEQ multiplex PCR; TCRdb holds only in-frame clones, not every one. This sample has over 130,000 clones, with around nine tenths found just once. This material consisted of peripheral blood, taken 28 days after the second AZD1222 dose. The receptors shown here come from an adult who received the AZD1222 COVID-19 vaccine.

The CDR3 sequence is CASKKPSSYNSPLHF. The DNA for the CDR3 is TGTGCCAGCAAAAAGCCCAGCTCCTATAATTCACCCCTCCACTTT. The V gene is TRBV28, the J gene TRBJ1-6, with D uncertain. The CDR3 length is 15 residues. V lost 7 bases to trimming and J lost 0 bases, with 10 bases between them. Germline loops: CDR1 MDHEN, CDR2 SYDVKM.

This chain connects TRBV28 to TRBJ1-6; 7 bases agree with TRBD1. Germline V gene data show CDR1 as MDHEN and CDR2 as SYDVKM. The CDR3 consists of 15 residues. The junction had 13 bases not matched to a gene; V was cut back by 8 bases and J by 9 bases. The CDR3 nucleotides read TGTGCCAGCCAACCCCCCGGGACAGTCAGTTCACCCCTCCACTTT. Translating gives CASQPPGTVSSPLHF.

J is TRBJ2-2 and V is TRBV11-2, with 10 bases that match TRBD2. J gave up 7 bases and V 5 bases, and 16 bases lay outside the gene matches. Germline CDR1 and CDR2: SGHAT and FQNNGV. This CDR3 has 18 residues. CDR3 coding DNA: TGTGCCAGCAGCCCGATGAGGCCTAGCGGGAGATTGGGCGGGGAGCTGTTTTTT. Translated, it gives CASSPMRPSGRLGGELFF.

This clone was seen once. The chain recombines TRBV24-1 with TRBJ1-4; 7 nucleotides agree with TRBD1. V shed 4 bases and J 6 bases; nucleotides not matched to a gene: 7. This CDR3 has 15 amino acids. Germline loops: CDR1 KGHDR, CDR2 SFDVKD. The CDR3 loop reads CATSDRTGQDEKLFF. The CDR3 bases are TGTGCCACCAGTGACCGGACAGGCCAGGATGAAAAACTGTTTTTT.

This chain connects TRBV30 to TRBJ1-2, with D uncertain. The CDR3 is 10 amino acids. Looked up from germline, CDR1 is GTSNPN and CDR2 is SVGIG (reference sequence). Trimming pared 1 base from V and 7 bases from J, leaving 4 bases between. The CDR3 loop is CAWSDVGYTF. The DNA for the CDR3 is TGTGCCTGGAGTGATGTTGGCTACACCTTC.

As DNA, the CDR3 is TGTGCCAGCAGTTTCCCGCCGGGTGGGCAGTACTTC. Its protein is CASSFPPGGQYF. The chain links TRBV12-3 or TRBV12-4 to TRBJ2-7; no clear D. CDR3 length equals 12 residues. V was pared by 3 bases and J by 9 bases, with 12 bases between.

This chain uses TRBV7-2 with TRBJ1-2; D remains ambiguous. Germline V gene lookup returns CDR1 SGHTA and CDR2 FQGNSA. Trimming cost V 5 bases and J 10 bases, with 14 bases left between them. The CDR3 is made up of 12 amino acids. The DNA for the CDR3 is TGTGCCAGCAGCCCATACCGAGAGGCCTACACCTTC. Its protein product is CASSPYREAYTF.

The CDR3 sequence is CASSQSGQGGDTQYF. CDR3 sequence (DNA): TGTGCCAGCTCCCAATCGGGACAGGGAGGCGATACGCAGTATTTT. This chain uses TRBV18 with TRBJ2-3; 9 bases align to TRBD1. The germline V gene encodes CDR1 KGHSH and CDR2 LQKENI. The V and J ends lost 6 bases and 6 bases, in that order; junction bases with no gene match: 10. The CDR3 has 15 residues. Variable domain in full (rest from reference TRBV18 and TRBJ2-3): NAGVMQNPRHLVRRRGQEARLRCSPMKGHSHVYWYRQLPEEGLKFMVYLQKENIIDESGMPKERFSAEFPKEGPSILRIQQVVRGDSAAYFCASSQSGQGGDTQYFGPGTRLTVL.

V gene TRBV5-1 combines with J gene TRBJ1-2, with a weak D call TRBD1 (6 bases). The CDR3 spans 15 residues. Trimming stripped 0 bases from V and 4 bases from J, with 13 bases between. Per germline, CDR1 SGHRS and CDR2 YFSETQ. The CDR3 DNA is TGCGCCAGCAGCTTGGAATCGGACAGTTTCTATGGCTACACCTTC. Residues: CASSLESDSFYGYTF.

The chain uses TRBV19 and TRBJ2-2; 7 bases match TRBD1. Trimming removed 8 bases from V and 12 bases from J; junction bases left unmatched: 12. This CDR3 has 13 amino acids. Germline V CDR1 and CDR2: LNHDA, SQIVND (reference sequence). CDR3 region: CASGDSARLKLFF. The DNA for the CDR3 is TGTGCCAGTGGGGACAGCGCACGTTTGAAGCTGTTTTTT.

This rearrangement joins TRBV28 to TRBJ1-5; D is ambiguous. V was cut by 6 bases and J by 0 bases, with 9 bases left in between. The CDR3 is made up of 14 amino acids. Germline CDR1 is MDHEN and CDR2 is SYDVKM. The CDR3 protein is CASRESLSNQPQHF. The CDR3 DNA sequence: TGTGCCAGCAGGGAATCCCTTAGCAATCAGCCCCAGCATTTT.

The chain is built from TRBV19 and TRBJ1-1; no definite D call. The CDR3 length is 13 residues. V was cut by 4 bases and J by 8 bases, with 14 bases left in between. Germline assignment: CDR1 LNHDA and CDR2 SQIVND (reference sequence). The CDR3 coding sequence is TGTGCCAGTAGTACGGGCTTGGGAGGAGAAGCTTTCTTT. As protein: CASSTGLGGEAFF.

This chain uses TRBV3-1 (or the pseudogene TRBV3-2) with TRBJ1-2; tentatively, D is TRBD1 (5 bases). The CDR3 totals 14 residues. Germline V CDR1 and CDR2: LGHDT, YNNKEL (reference sequence). Trimming removed 4 bases at V and 7 bases at J, with 16 bases between. CDR3 sequence: CASSPSLEGPGYTF. Here the CDR3 DNA reads TGTGCCAGCAGCCCGTCATTGGAGGGGCCTGGCTACACCTTC.

The J gene is TRBJ1-2, the V gene TRBV5-1; no firm D call. CDR3 length equals 13 residues. The V gene lost 0 bases and the J gene lost 7 bases, with 10 bases spanning the gap. Germline-derived CDR1 and CDR2 are SGHRS and YFSETQ. The CDR3 DNA follows: TGCGCCAGCAGCTTGGGCAGCTACGGTGGCTACACCTTC. Its translation: CASSLGSYGGYTF.

This sequence joins TRBV29-1 and TRBJ2-7, with D possibly matching TRBD1 (5 bases). V was clipped by 1 base and J by 3 bases, with 7 bases between them. The CDR3 extends over 12 amino acids. Germline V lookup: CDR1 SQVTM, CDR2 ANQGSEA. The CDR3 is CSVEGQGYEQYF. For the CDR3, the DNA is TGCAGCGTTGAAGGGCAGGGCTACGAGCAGTACTTC.

J is TRBJ2-3 and V is TRBV18; tentative D call: TRBD2 (5 bases). Trimming stripped 3 bases from V and 2 bases from J, with 9 bases between. CDR1 is KGHSH and CDR2 is LQKENI in the germline V gene. The CDR3 has 14 amino acids. CDR3 bases: TGTGCCAGCTCACCTGCCGGGGACACAGATACGCAGTATTTT. It is translated as CASSPAGDTDTQYF.

This rearrangement joins TRBV6-4 to TRBJ2-4; TRBD2 is a possible D gene (7 bases). The CDR3 contains 15 residues. Germline V gene sequence: CDR1 MRHNA, CDR2 SNTAGT. V lost 9 bases, J lost 3 bases, and 18 bases lay in between. The DNA for the CDR3 is TGTGCCAGGAAAGAGGGGGGGCTCGACAAAAACATTCAGTACTTC. Amino acids: CARKEGGLDKNIQYF.

DNA of the CDR3: TGTGCCACCCATTCATTAAGGTCCTACAATGAGCAGTTCTTC. Protein product: CATHSLRSYNEQFF. The V and J genes are TRBV19 and TRBJ2-1; D gene ambiguous. The CDR3 consists of 14 residues. Trimming took 10 bases from V and 1 from J, leaving 14 bases between them. Germline V gives CDR1 LNHDA, CDR2 SQIVND (reference sequence).

This chain links TRBV7-9 with TRBJ1-2, with D hard to call. V shed 5 bases and J shed 0 bases, with 19 bases lying between them. Germline V lookup: CDR1 SEHNR, CDR2 FQNEAQ (reference sequence). This CDR3 spans 17 amino acids. In nucleotides, the CDR3 is TGTGCCAGCAGCACCCCCCGGGGTAAGGTGGCTAACTATGGCTACACCTTC. It specifies CASSTPRGKVANYGYTF.

This rearrangement joins TRBV20-1 to TRBJ2-3; weak D call: TRBD1 (5 bases). Germline lookup yields CDR1 DFQATT and CDR2 SNEGSKA (reference sequence). The CDR3 loop spans 13 amino acids. V was shortened by 3 bases and J by 6 bases, with 13 bases between the two germline ends. CDR3 protein: CSASGARRDTQYF. The CDR3 DNA reads as TGCAGTGCTAGTGGGGCCCGTAGGGATACGCAGTATTTT.

The V and J genes are TRBV21-1 and TRBJ1-5; TRBD1 reflects the table's D call only, with no check against the DNA. TRBV21-1 is tagged as a pseudogene. The CDR3 loop spans 16 amino acids. The CDR3 DNA sequence: TGTGCCAGCAGCAAAAAGACAGGGGTGCCCTATCAGCCCCAGCATTTT. This sequence encodes CASSKKTGVPYQPQHF.

The V call is TRBV5-1, the J call TRBJ2-3, with 9 bases that match TRBD1. The length of the CDR3 is 15 residues. In germline, CDR1 is SGHRS, CDR2 YFSETQ. V gave up 2 bases and J gave up 2 bases; unmatched junction bases: 3. CDR3 bases: TGCGCCAGCAGCTTCACAGGGGGCGACACAGATACGCAGTATTTT. This sequence encodes CASSFTGGDTDTQYF.

This chain's CDR3 is CASSFSQGAHIGFGNTIYF. CDR3 nucleotides: TGTGCCAGCAGCTTTTCACAGGGGGCGCATATCGGATTTGGAAACACCATATATTTT. This chain links TRBV13 with TRBJ1-3, with 9 bases fitting TRBD1. CDR1 and CDR2 from the germline V gene are PRHDT and FYEKMQ (reference sequence). The CDR3 covers 19 residues. With 3 bases clipped from V and 3 bases from J, the junction kept 15 bases outside the gene matches.

The chain links TRBV18 to TRBJ1-6; the D gene is possibly TRBD1 (6 bases). The germline CDR1 and CDR2 sequences are KGHSH and LQKENI. The CDR3 sequence is 15 residues long. Trimming left V 1 base short and J 7 bases short, with 11 bases between. In DNA, the CDR3 is TGTGCCAGCTCACCACTCGAGGGACAAAATTCACCCCTCCACTTT. Amino acid sequence: CASSPLEGQNSPLHF. The full variable domain, its missing parts supplied by reference TRBV18 and TRBJ1-6, is NAGVMQNPRHLVRRRGQEARLRCSPMKGHSHVYWYRQLPEEGLKFMVYLQKENIIDESGMPKERFSAEFPKEGPSILRIQQVVRGDSAAYFCASSPLEGQNSPLHFGNGTRLTVT.

The CDR3 spells CASSLGQTQYF. The CDR3 DNA reads TGTGCCAGCAGCTTAGGACAGACCCAGTACTTC. This chain links TRBV7-2 with TRBJ2-5, with D hard to call. From germline, CDR1 is SGHTA and CDR2 FQGNSA. The V end was cut by 1 base, the J end by 6 bases, with 3 bases between. This CDR3 is 11 amino acids long.

V usage is TRBV6-2 or TRBV6-3 and J usage is TRBJ2-1; D is undetermined. V was clipped by 0 bases and J by 5 bases, with 11 bases between them. CDR3 length equals 15 residues. From germline, CDR1 is MNHEY and CDR2 SVGEGT. CDR3 region: CASSYSIRLDNEQFF. CDR3 DNA sequence: TGTGCCAGCAGTTACTCGATAAGGTTGGACAATGAGCAGTTCTTC.

The chain links TRBV7-3 to TRBJ2-5; D might be TRBD2 (7 bases). Germline CDR1 reads SGHTA; CDR2 reads FQGTGA. This CDR3 is built from 14 residues. Trimming shortened V by 5 bases and J by 4 bases, and 14 bases separated the two germline ends. CDR3 sequence (DNA): TGTGCCAGCAGCCCTATGGGAGGGGGAGAGACCCAGTACTTC. Translation: CASSPMGGGETQYF.

The genes are TRBV2 and TRBJ1-2; D may be TRBD1 (6 bases). The length of the CDR3 is 14 residues. Deletions cut 7 bases from V and 8 bases from J, with 20 bases between. CDR1 is SNHLY and CDR2 is FYNNEI in the germline V gene. In DNA, the CDR3 is TGTGCCAGCACCCCGAGGGACATCGGGAAGGGCTACACCTTC. Translation: CASTPRDIGKGYTF.

The rearrangement uses TRBV7-8 and TRBJ1-4; D might be TRBD1 (5 bases). Germline lookup yields CDR1 SGHVS and CDR2 FQNEAQ. Trimming shortened V by 4 bases and J by 4 bases, and 13 bases separated the two germline ends. The CDR3 runs to 15 residues. CDR3 loop: CASSSPSGINEKLFF. Here the CDR3 DNA reads TGTGCCAGCAGCTCCCCCTCAGGGATTAATGAAAAACTGTTTTTT.

V gene TRBV7-2 combines with J gene TRBJ2-3; D is unresolved. Germline-derived CDR1 and CDR2 are SGHTA and FQGNSA. The CDR3 is 10 amino acids. V was trimmed by 4 bases and J by 6 bases, leaving 2 bases between them. The CDR3 is CASSSDTQYF. For the CDR3, the DNA is TGTGCCAGCAGCTCGGATACGCAGTATTTT.